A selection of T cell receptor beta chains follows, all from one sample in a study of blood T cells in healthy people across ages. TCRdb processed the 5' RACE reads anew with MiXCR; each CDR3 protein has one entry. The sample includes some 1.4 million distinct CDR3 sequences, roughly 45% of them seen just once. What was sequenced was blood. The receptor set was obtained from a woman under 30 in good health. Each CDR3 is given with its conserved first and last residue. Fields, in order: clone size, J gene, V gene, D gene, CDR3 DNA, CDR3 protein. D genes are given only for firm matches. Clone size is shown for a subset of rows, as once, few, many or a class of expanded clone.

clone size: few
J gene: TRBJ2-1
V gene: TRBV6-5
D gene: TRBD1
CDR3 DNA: TGTGCCAGCAGTCTAACCGGACAGGGGTTCTACAATGAGCAGTTCTTC
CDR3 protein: CASSLTGQGFYNEQFF

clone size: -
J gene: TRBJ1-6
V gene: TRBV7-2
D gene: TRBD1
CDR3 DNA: TGTGCCAGCAGCCTCACGAATGGGACAGCGAGGAATTCACCCCTCCACTTT
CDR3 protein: CASSLTNGTARNSPLHF

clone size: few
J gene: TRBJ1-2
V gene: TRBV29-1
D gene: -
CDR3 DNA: TGCAGCGTCAGGGAGCGGGGAGCCTATGGCTACACCTTC
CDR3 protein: CSVRERGAYGYTF

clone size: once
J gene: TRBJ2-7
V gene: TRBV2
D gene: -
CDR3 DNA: TGTGCCAGCCAGCCGCACGCCTACGAGCAGTACTTC
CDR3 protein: CASQPHAYEQYF

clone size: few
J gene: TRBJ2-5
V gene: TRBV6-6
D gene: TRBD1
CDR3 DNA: TGTGCCAGCAGTTACGCGGGACAGGCTGGGGCCGGGTACTTC
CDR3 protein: CASSYAGQAGAGYF

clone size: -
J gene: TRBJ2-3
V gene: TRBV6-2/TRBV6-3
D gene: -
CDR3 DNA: TGTGCCAGCAGTTACTCATCGTTAGGCGTCAAGCAGTATTTT
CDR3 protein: CASSYSSLGVKQYF

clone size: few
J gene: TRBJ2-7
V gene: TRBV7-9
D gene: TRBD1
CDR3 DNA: TGTGCCAGCAACAACTTGCAGGGACAGGGGGAAAATCCCTACGAGCAGTACTTC
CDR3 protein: CASNNLQGQGENPYEQYF

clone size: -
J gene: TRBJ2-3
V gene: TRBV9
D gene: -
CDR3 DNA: TGTGCCGGCAGTAAACGCTTCGGCACAGATACGCAGTATTTT
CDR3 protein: CAGSKRFGTDTQYF

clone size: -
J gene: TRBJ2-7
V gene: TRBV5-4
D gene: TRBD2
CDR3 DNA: TGTGCCAGCAGCTTCGGGACTAGCGGAGACTCCTACGAGCAGTACTTC
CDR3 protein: CASSFGTSGDSYEQYF

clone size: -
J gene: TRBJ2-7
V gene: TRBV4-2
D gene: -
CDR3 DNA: TGTGCCAGCAGCGAGGGAACGGACTACGAGCAGTACTTC
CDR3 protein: CASSEGTDYEQYF

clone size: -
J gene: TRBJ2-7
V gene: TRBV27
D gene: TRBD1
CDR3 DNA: TGTGCCAGCTGGCGACAGGGGGCGATGTACGAGCAGTACTTC
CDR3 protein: CASWRQGAMYEQYF

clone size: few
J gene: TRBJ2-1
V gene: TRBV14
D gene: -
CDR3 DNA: TGTGCCAGCAGCCAAATTCTGGACAATGAGCAGTTCTTC
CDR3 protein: CASSQILDNEQFF

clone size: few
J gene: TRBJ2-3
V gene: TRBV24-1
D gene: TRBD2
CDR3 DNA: TGTGCCACCAGGGATCCTAGCGGAACTAGCACAGATACGCAGTATTTT
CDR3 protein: CATRDPSGTSTDTQYF

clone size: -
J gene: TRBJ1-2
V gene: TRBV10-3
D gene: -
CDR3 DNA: TGTGCCATCAGTGCCCCGGGACAAACCTATGGCTACACCTTC
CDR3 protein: CAISAPGQTYGYTF

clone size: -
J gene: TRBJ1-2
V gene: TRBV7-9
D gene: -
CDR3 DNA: TGTGCTAGCAGCTTCGGACAGTCTGTTAACTATGGCTACACCTTC
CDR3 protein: CASSFGQSVNYGYTF

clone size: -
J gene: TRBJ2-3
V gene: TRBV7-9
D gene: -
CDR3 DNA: TGTGCCAGCAGCTTAGCCAGGGGCGCACCCACAGATACGCAGTATTTT
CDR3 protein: CASSLARGAPTDTQYF

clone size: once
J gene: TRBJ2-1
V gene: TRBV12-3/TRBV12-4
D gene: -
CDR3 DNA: TGTGCCAGCTCCTCGGACCCAGGTGGGGAGTCCCTTTACAATGAGCAGTTCTTC
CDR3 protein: CASSSDPGGESLYNEQFF

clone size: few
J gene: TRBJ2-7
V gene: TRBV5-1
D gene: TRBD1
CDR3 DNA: TGCGCCAGCAGCTTGGGACAGGGGGTTTACTACGAGCAGTACTTC
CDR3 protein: CASSLGQGVYYEQYF

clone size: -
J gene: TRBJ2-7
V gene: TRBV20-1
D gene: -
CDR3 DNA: TGCAGTGCTTCTGCTCGGGAGCAGTACTTC
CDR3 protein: CSASAREQYF

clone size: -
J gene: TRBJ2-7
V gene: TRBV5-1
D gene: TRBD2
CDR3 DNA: TGCGCCAGCAGCACGGCAACTAGCGGTTCCTACGAGCAGTACTTC
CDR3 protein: CASSTATSGSYEQYF

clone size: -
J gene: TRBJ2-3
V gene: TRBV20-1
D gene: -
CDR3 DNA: TGCAGTGCGCGAGAGGTGGGGACACAGTATTTT
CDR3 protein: CSAREVGTQYF

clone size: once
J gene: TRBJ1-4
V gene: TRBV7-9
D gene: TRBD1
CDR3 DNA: TGTGCCAGCAGCTTTATCGTCCAGGGGGGCGCGACTAATGAAAAACTGTTTTTT
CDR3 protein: CASSFIVQGGATNEKLFF

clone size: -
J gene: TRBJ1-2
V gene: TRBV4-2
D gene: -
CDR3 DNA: TGTGCCAGCAGCCAAGGAGTGGGGTCTAACTATGGCCACACCTTC
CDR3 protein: CASSQGVGSNYGHTF

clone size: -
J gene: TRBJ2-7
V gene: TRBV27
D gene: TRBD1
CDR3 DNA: TGTGCCAGCAGTCCAGGGGTCGGGACAGGGACCTACGAGCAGTACTTC
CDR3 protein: CASSPGVGTGTYEQYF

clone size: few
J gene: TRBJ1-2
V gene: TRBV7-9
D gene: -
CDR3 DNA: TGTGCCAGCAGCCAATCCCGTATCTATGGCTACACCTTC
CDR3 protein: CASSQSRIYGYTF

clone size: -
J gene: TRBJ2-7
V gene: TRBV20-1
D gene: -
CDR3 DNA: TGCAGTGCTAGGGGACTCTCGAGCTCCTACGAGCAGTACTTC
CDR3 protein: CSARGLSSSYEQYF

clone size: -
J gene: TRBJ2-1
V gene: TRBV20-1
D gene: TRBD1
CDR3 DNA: TGCAGTGCCACATCTATACCCCGGACAGGGCGAGTCTCCTACAATGAGCAGTTCTTC
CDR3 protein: CSATSIPRTGRVSYNEQFF

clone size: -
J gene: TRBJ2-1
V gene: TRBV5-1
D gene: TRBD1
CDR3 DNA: TGCGCCAGCAGCTCGGCGGGACAGGGTCTCAATGAGCAGTTCTTC
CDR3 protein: CASSSAGQGLNEQFF

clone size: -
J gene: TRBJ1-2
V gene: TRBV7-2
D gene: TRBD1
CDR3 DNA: TGTGCCAGCAGCTCATCATTACAGGGGGCGCGCGGCTACACCTTC
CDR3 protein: CASSSSLQGARGYTF

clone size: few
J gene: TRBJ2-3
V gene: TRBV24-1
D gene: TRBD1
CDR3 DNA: TGTGCCACCAGCGAAACCCGCGCGGGACAGGGGTCAGATACGCAGTATTTT
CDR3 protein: CATSETRAGQGSDTQYF

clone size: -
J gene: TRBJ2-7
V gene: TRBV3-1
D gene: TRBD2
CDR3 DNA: TGTGCCAGCAGCCACCTCCCGGGACTAGCGGGAGGGCCGGCGTCCTACGAGCAGTACTTC
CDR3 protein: CASSHLPGLAGGPASYEQYF

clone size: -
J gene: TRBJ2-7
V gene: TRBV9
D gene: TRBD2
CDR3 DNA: TGTGCCAGCAGCGTGGGTGCGGGGGGACGGAATGAGCAGTACTTC
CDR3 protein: CASSVGAGGRNEQYF

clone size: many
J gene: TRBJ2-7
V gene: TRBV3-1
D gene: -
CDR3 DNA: TGTGCCAGCACCCCCTCCACAGGGTCCTACGAGCAGTACTTC
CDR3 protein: CASTPSTGSYEQYF

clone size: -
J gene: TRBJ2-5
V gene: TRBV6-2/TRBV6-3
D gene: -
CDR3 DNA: TGTGCCAGCAGCCGTTACCTAGGACCGCGGGAGACCCAGTACTTC
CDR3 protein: CASSRYLGPRETQYF

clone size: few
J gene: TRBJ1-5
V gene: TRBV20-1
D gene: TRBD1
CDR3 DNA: TGCAGTGCGACCGGGACAGGCGACAATCAGCCCCAGCATTTT
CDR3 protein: CSATGTGDNQPQHF

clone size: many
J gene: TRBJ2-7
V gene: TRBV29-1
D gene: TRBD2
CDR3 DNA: TGCAGCGTTGAAGATGGAGCGGGGTACCCCCCTTCCGAGCAGTACTTC
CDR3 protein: CSVEDGAGYPPSEQYF

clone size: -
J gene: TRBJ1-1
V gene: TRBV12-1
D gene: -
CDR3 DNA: TGTGCCAGTAGCTTTGTACAGAATGGGACTGAAGCTTTCTTT
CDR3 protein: CASSFVQNGTEAFF

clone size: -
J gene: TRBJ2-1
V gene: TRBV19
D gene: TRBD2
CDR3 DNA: TGTGCCAGTAGTAAGGGACTAGCGGCTGCTAGTGAGCAGTTCTTC
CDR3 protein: CASSKGLAAASEQFF

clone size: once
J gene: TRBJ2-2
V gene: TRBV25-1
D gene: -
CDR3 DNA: TGTGCCAGCAGTGAATTTTCCCGGGAGCTGTTTTTT
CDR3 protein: CASSEFSRELFF

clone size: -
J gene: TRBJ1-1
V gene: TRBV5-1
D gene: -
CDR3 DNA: TGCGCCAGCAGCGTGGCGCGGGGGGAGGCTGAAGCTTTCTTT
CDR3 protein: CASSVARGEAEAFF

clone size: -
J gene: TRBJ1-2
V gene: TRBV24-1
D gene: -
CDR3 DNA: TGTGCCACCCAGAGTAACTATGGCTACACCTTC
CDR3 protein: CATQSNYGYTF

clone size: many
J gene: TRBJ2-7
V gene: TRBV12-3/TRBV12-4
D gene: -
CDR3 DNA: TGTGCCAGCAGTTTTGCGGTAGCCTACGAGCAGTACTTC
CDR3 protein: CASSFAVAYEQYF

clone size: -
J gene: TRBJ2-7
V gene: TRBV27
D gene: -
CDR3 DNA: TGTGCCAGCAGTTTAAAGGGACTGGGCTACGAGCAGTACTTC
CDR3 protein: CASSLKGLGYEQYF

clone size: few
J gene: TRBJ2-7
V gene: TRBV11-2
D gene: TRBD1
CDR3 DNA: TGTGCCAGCAGCACCGGACAGGGGGTCTTGTACGAGCAGTACTTC
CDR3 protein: CASSTGQGVLYEQYF

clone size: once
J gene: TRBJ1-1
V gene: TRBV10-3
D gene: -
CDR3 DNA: TGTGCCATCAGTGAGGGGTCGGGAACCACTGAAGCTTTCTTT
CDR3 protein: CAISEGSGTTEAFF

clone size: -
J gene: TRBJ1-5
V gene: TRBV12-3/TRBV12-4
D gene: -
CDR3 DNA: TGTGCCAGCAGTCTCCCCGGGGGGGGTCTCGATCAGCCCCAGCATTTT
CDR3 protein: CASSLPGGGLDQPQHF

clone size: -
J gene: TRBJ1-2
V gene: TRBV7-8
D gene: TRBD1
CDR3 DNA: TGTGCCAGCAGCTCCGGGACAGGCTCCCCCTTCCTCTATGGCTACACCTTC
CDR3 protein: CASSSGTGSPFLYGYTF

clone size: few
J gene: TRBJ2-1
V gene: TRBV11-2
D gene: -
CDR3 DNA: TGTGCCAGCAGCCTAGGGATCCCTCCGGGCGATGAGCAGTTCTTC
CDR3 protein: CASSLGIPPGDEQFF

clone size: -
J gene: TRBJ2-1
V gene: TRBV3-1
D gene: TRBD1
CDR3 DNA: TGTGCCAGCAGCCCCCTTCTGACAGGGGTTACCTACAATGAGCAGTTCTTC
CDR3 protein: CASSPLLTGVTYNEQFF

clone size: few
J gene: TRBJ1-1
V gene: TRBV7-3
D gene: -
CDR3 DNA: TGTGCCAGCAGCAATGGGAACACTGAAGCTTTCTTT
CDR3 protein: CASSNGNTEAFF

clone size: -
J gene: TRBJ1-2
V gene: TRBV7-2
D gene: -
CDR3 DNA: TGTGCCAGCAGCCCCGACAGCGTCTATGGCTACACCTTC
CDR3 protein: CASSPDSVYGYTF

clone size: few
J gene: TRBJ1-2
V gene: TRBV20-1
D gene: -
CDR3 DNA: TGCAGTGCTAGCGGGTCAAGCACCTATGGCTACACCTTC
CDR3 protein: CSASGSSTYGYTF

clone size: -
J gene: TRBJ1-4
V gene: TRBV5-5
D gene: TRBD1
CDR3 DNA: TGTGCCAGCAGCTTGGTGACAGGGAGGAATGAAAAACTGTTTTTT
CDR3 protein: CASSLVTGRNEKLFF

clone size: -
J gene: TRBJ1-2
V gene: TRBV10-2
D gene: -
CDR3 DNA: TGCGCCAGCAGGGACATAGGCTATGGCTACACCTTC
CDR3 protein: CASRDIGYGYTF

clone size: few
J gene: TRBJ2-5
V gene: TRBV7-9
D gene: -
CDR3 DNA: TGTGCCAGCAGCTTAGAGGCCAGGGGGACCCAGTACTTC
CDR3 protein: CASSLEARGTQYF

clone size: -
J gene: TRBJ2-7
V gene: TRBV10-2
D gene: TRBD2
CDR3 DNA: TGCGCCAGCAGGGGACTAGCGGGAGCTGACGACGAGCAGTACTTC
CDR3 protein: CASRGLAGADDEQYF

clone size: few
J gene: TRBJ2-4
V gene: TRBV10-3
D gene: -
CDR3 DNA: TGTGCCATCAGTGAGTTCGGACTAATCATGTACTTC
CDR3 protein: CAISEFGLIMYF